Listed below are T cell receptor beta chains from one sample, sequenced in a study of spatial heterogeneity in lung cancer. TCRdb analysed the 5' RACE reads with MiXCR anew, one entry per CDR3 protein. The repertoire includes several thousand distinct CDR3 sequences, about 12% of them detected once, and approximately 9.9% sits in the top ten. The input for sequencing was lung tumor tissue, taken at surgery. Source of these receptors: a male donor with early-stage non-small cell lung cancer. Each CDR3 is given with its conserved first and last residue. The order of the fields is clone size, CDR3 length, V gene, D gene, J gene, CDR3 protein, CDR3 DNA. A D gene is named only where the DNA matches it firmly. Size is stated for part of the rows, as once, few or many counts, or as a class when the clone is expanded.

size: NA; length: 16; V: TRBV4-1; D: NA; J: TRBJ2-1; CDR3: CASSLRDGVGVNEQFF; DNA: TGCGCCAGCAGCCTTCGGGATGGCGTGGGGGTCAATGAGCAGTTCTTC
size: NA; length: 13; V: TRBV20-1; D: TRBD2; J: TRBJ2-1; CDR3: CSAGGTSGNEQFF; DNA: TGCAGTGCTGGGGGGACTAGCGGCAATGAGCAGTTCTTC
size: many; length: 16; V: TRBV20-1; D: TRBD2; J: TRBJ2-3; CDR3: CSAPRFLAGGTDTQYF; DNA: TGCAGTGCGCCGCGTTTCCTAGCGGGAGGCACAGATACGCAGTATTTT
size: medium-sized; length: 15; V: TRBV11-3; D: TRBD1; J: TRBJ1-1; CDR3: CASSLGGQDDTEAFF; DNA: TGTGCCAGCAGCTTGGGCGGACAGGACGACACTGAAGCTTTCTTT
size: NA; length: 15; V: TRBV11-3; D: NA; J: TRBJ2-3; CDR3: CASSLSGSRADTQYF; DNA: TGTGCCAGCAGCTTAAGTGGGAGCCGGGCAGATACGCAGTATTTT
size: many; length: 15; V: TRBV3-1; D: NA; J: TRBJ2-5; CDR3: CASSLRQGGGETQYF; DNA: TGTGCCAGCAGCCTTAGACAGGGAGGAGGAGAGACCCAGTACTTC
size: many; length: 18; V: TRBV27; D: TRBD1; J: TRBJ2-5; CDR3: CASSLMGDSGDSQETQYF; DNA: TGTGCCAGCAGTTTAATGGGGGATAGTGGGGACAGCCAAGAGACCCAGTACTTC
size: medium-sized; length: 17; V: TRBV20-1; D: TRBD2; J: TRBJ2-7; CDR3: CSAKGGLAGEGPYEQYF; DNA: TGCAGTGCTAAGGGGGGACTAGCGGGAGAGGGGCCCTACGAGCAGTACTTC
size: many; length: 17; V: TRBV9; D: NA; J: TRBJ1-2; CDR3: CASTPGNGRANWYGYTF; DNA: TGTGCCAGCACCCCGGGAAATGGCAGGGCGAACTGGTATGGCTACACCTTC
size: many; length: 15; V: TRBV18; D: TRBD2; J: TRBJ2-7; CDR3: CASSFLGGSLHEQYF; DNA: TGTGCCAGCTCCTTCCTGGGCGGGAGCCTCCACGAGCAGTACTTC
size: many; length: 14; V: TRBV28; D: TRBD2; J: TRBJ2-1; CDR3: CASRRRTSGSGWFF; DNA: TGTGCCAGCAGGCGTAGGACTAGCGGGAGTGGGTGGTTCTTC
size: medium-sized; length: 15; V: TRBV6-2/TRBV6-3; D: NA; J: TRBJ2-1; CDR3: CASGPAPPVSNEQFF; DNA: TGTGCCAGCGGTCCAGCTCCACCTGTGTCGAATGAGCAGTTCTTC
size: few; length: 13; V: TRBV19; D: NA; J: TRBJ2-7; CDR3: CASSEQATYEQYF; DNA: TGTGCCAGTAGTGAACAGGCAACCTACGAGCAGTACTTC
size: medium-sized; length: 12; V: TRBV27; D: NA; J: TRBJ2-7; CDR3: CAVPPCPYEQYF; DNA: TGTGCCGTTCCCCCTTGCCCCTACGAGCAGTACTTC
size: NA; length: 17; V: TRBV28; D: TRBD2; J: TRBJ2-3; CDR3: CASSPGLAGGYTDTQYF; DNA: TGTGCCAGCAGTCCGGGACTAGCGGGAGGCTACACAGATACGCAGTATTTT
size: many; length: 16; V: TRBV15; D: NA; J: TRBJ2-7; CDR3: CATSRNRDTTIYEQYF; DNA: TGTGCCACCAGCAGAAACAGGGACACGACGATCTACGAGCAGTACTTC
size: many; length: 19; V: TRBV7-8; D: NA; J: TRBJ2-6; CDR3: CASSLGLGVGFSGASVLTF; DNA: TGTGCCAGCAGCTTAGGTCTAGGAGTCGGTTTTTCTGGGGCCAGCGTCCTGACTTTC
size: many; length: 12; V: TRBV28; D: NA; J: TRBJ1-1; CDR3: CASSLTNTEAFF; DNA: TGTGCCAGCAGTTTAACGAACACTGAAGCTTTCTTT
size: many; length: 19; V: TRBV15; D: NA; J: TRBJ2-6; CDR3: CATSRDPQPTGRGANVLTF; DNA: TGTGCCACCAGCAGAGATCCCCAACCCACAGGGCGTGGGGCCAACGTCCTGACTTTC
size: many; length: 12; V: TRBV6-5; D: NA; J: TRBJ2-1; CDR3: CASSRGGHEQFF; DNA: TGTGCCAGCAGCAGAGGGGGGCATGAGCAGTTCTTC
size: many; length: 14; V: TRBV29-1; D: NA; J: TRBJ2-3; CDR3: CSVAGLTSTDTQYF; DNA: TGCAGCGTGGCGGGACTTACTAGCACAGATACGCAGTATTTT
size: many; length: 16; V: TRBV20-1; D: NA; J: TRBJ2-7; CDR3: CSARPMLGDRSYEQYF; DNA: TGCAGTGCTAGACCTATGTTGGGAGATAGGTCCTACGAGCAGTACTTC
size: many; length: 16; V: TRBV25-1; D: TRBD2; J: TRBJ2-7; CDR3: CASSESSLAGGFEQYF; DNA: TGTGCCAGCAGTGAATCTTCACTAGCGGGAGGATTCGAGCAGTACTTC
size: medium-sized; length: 15; V: TRBV20-1; D: NA; J: TRBJ2-7; CDR3: CSAPAGGFLSYEQYF; DNA: TGCAGTGCCCCGGCCGGCGGGTTCCTCTCCTACGAGCAGTACTTC
size: medium-sized; length: 16; V: TRBV5-4; D: TRBD1; J: TRBJ1-2; CDR3: CASSQGGTGSFRGYTF; DNA: TGTGCCAGCAGCCAAGGAGGGACAGGGTCTTTTAGAGGCTACACCTTC
size: many; length: 15; V: TRBV7-9; D: TRBD2; J: TRBJ2-7; CDR3: CASSVLAGVVYEQYF; DNA: TGTGCCAGCAGCGTACTAGCGGGAGTAGTCTACGAGCAGTACTTC
size: many; length: 15; V: TRBV28; D: TRBD1; J: TRBJ2-4; CDR3: CASSLWWGTAYIQYF; DNA: TGTGCCAGCAGTTTGTGGTGGGGGACAGCTTACATTCAGTACTTC